The sequence of this TCR beta chain was determined in a study of HIV-infected children after antiretroviral therapy interruption. Turning to the study itself: Interruption group median age roughly 10 years; continuous group about 8 years. Regarding the study as a whole: By the end of treatment interruption, naive CD4+ clonality (Gini) increased.

Treatment of the sample: PENTA 11 planned treatment interruption arm or continuous ART arm. The germline CDR1 and CDR2 sequences are SNHLY and FYNNEI. Trimming removed 6 bases at V and 0 bases at J, with 8 bases between. CDR3 length: 14 residues. This clonotype was counted at least ten times. Antigen specificity is unknown. Unique molecular identifiers were included in an RNA-based 3' RACE TCR library. TCRdb passed the 3' RACE reads through MiXCR, listing each CDR3 protein once. The sample has fewer than 100,000 distinct CDR3 sequences; about 6.3% are singletons. The chain has TRBV2 and TRBJ1-4; D unresolved. The sample consisted of CD45RA+ CD4+ T cells from PBMCs, pooled from several time points, taken from a donor given antiretroviral therapy, either interrupted or continuous. Sample subset: naive CD4+ CD45RA+ CD45RO- T cells. This TCR was recovered from a pool of human donors with HIV. CDR3 DNA: TGTGCCAGCAGAACATCTGCAACTAATGAAAAACTGTTTTTT. It specifies CASRTSATNEKLFF.